These 7 T cell receptor beta chains originate from one sample sequenced in a study of CD8+CD57+ T cells in acquired aplastic anemia. The template for TCR beta VDJ and CDR3 sequence profiling was genomic DNA. Using its own MiXCR run on the reads, TCRdb lists one record per CDR3 protein. This table holds more than 100,000 distinct CDR3 sequences, over 45% found once. The sequenced sample was sorted CD4+, CD8+, or CD8+CD57+ T cells (not recorded which) from PBMCs. These receptors came from a human donor in good health, serving as a control.

This chain uses TRBV19 with TRBJ1-4; D gene ambiguous. The V and J ends lost 3 bases and 8 bases respectively, with 13 bases between them. CDR3 length: 14 amino acids. Per germline, CDR1 LNHDA and CDR2 SQIVND (reference sequence). In DNA, the CDR3 is TGTGCCAGTAGTATTAGGGATTTGGGCGAAAAACTGTTTTTT. This sequence encodes CASSIRDLGEKLFF.

This clonotype was observed at least ten times. V is TRBV5-4 and J is TRBJ2-3, with no clear D. Germline lookup yields CDR1 SGHNT and CDR2 YYREEE (reference sequence). This CDR3 comprises 15 residues. Trimming took off 2 bases at V and 2 bases at J, with 12 bases between the two ends. CDR3 amino acids: CASSLAPALTDTQYF. The CDR3 DNA reads TGTGCCAGCAGCTTAGCCCCGGCCCTCACAGATACGCAGTATTTT.

CDR3 bases: TGCGCCAGCAGCGAGACAGGGGGCTGGAGCTATGGCTACACCTTC. Amino acids: CASSETGGWSYGYTF. This chain joins TRBV5-1 and TRBJ1-2, with 10 bases that match TRBD1. Per the germline V gene, CDR1 is SGHRS and CDR2 is YFSETQ. With V trimmed by 4 bases and J by 4 bases, 7 bases remained unmatched. The CDR3 is 15 residues long.

This chain joins TRBV7-3 and TRBJ2-5; the match to TRBD2 covers 11 bases. Germline V gives CDR1 SGHTA, CDR2 FQGTGA. The CDR3 is made up of 15 amino acids. Unmatched junction bases numbered 4, after V lost 3 bases and J lost 4 bases. The CDR3: CASSFLAGGRETQYF. The DNA for the CDR3 is TGTGCCAGCAGCTTTCTAGCGGGGGGCCGAGAGACCCAGTACTTC.

This clonotype was seen at least ten times. V is TRBV5-4 and J is TRBJ1-1; no reliable D call. Trimming shortened V by 2 bases and J by 8 bases, and 10 bases separated the two germline ends. Germline V gene sequence: CDR1 SGHNT, CDR2 YYREEE (reference sequence). This CDR3 has 12 residues. Here the CDR3 reads CASSFPQSEAFF. CDR3 DNA: TGTGCCAGCAGCTTCCCCCAAAGCGAAGCTTTCTTT.

This chain links TRBV2 with TRBJ1-2; D perhaps matches TRBD1 (6 bases). The CDR3 length is 14 residues. Trimming left V 1 base short and J 2 bases short, with 8 bases between. The germline gives CDR1 SNHLY, CDR2 FYNNEI. The CDR3 sequence is CASSEGQGNYGYTF. The CDR3 DNA sequence: TGTGCCAGCAGTGAAGGGCAGGGGAACTATGGCTACACCTTC.

V gene TRBV2 combines with J gene TRBJ2-7; weak D call: TRBD1 (6 bases). The germline V and J ends were trimmed by 6 bases and 5 bases, with 14 bases remaining between them. The CDR3 has 13 residues. Germline loops: CDR1 SNHLY, CDR2 FYNNEI. This CDR3 is CASSDEQGNEQYF. DNA for the CDR3: TGTGCCAGCAGCGACGAACAGGGAAACGAGCAGTACTTC.